The text below deals with one T cell receptor (beta chain). Sequencing was performed with immunoSEQ multiplex PCR; in TCRdb, only in-frame clones are kept and a portion is missing. The sample includes roughly 220,000 clones, roughly 79% of them seen just once. These data are taken from a study of cytotoxic CD8 clonotypes in ibrutinib-treated CLL. Overall study context: By median around 66 months, approximately twelve had progressed and around 15 stayed remitted; responses had been 2 complete and 25 or so partial.

The V gene lost 4 bases and the J gene lost 8 bases, with 14 bases spanning the gap. The CDR3 contains 13 residues. CDR1 and CDR2 (germline): SGHDN, FVKESK. The TCR originated in a human donor with chronic lymphocytic leukemia. The chain recombines TRBV14 with TRBJ1-2; D remains unclear. Source: PBMCs, taken after 12 months of ibrutinib treatment. The CDR3 sequence is CASSLVAGVGYTF. The DNA of the CDR3 is TGTGCCAGCAGCCTCGTCGCCGGCGTAGGCTACACCTTC.